The rows below give T cell receptor beta chains drawn from one sample of a study of blood T cell repertoires in COVID-19. Method: immunoSEQ multiplex PCR; TCRdb's copy keeps in-frame clones and lacks some. The sample holds roughly 360,000 clones; approximately 77% are singletons and the top ten take roughly 1.1%. The specimen sequenced was peripheral blood. The receptors stem from a human donor with acute or convalescent COVID-19. The donor label of this sample is uncertain. Each CDR3 is given with its conserved first and last residue. The order of the fields is V gene, clone size, D gene, J gene, CDR3 protein, CDR3 DNA. D genes are given only for firm matches. Size tells how often a clone was seen (once, few, many) or the class of an expanded clone, and some rows leave it out.

V gene: TRBV11-3; clone size: NA; D gene: NA; J gene: TRBJ1-1; CDR3 protein: CASSLKQNTEAFF; CDR3 DNA: TGTGCCAGCAGCTTAAAACAAAACACTGAAGCTTTCTTT
V gene: TRBV4-2; clone size: NA; D gene: TRBD2; J gene: TRBJ2-1; CDR3 protein: CASSQGLRRGGLGDEQFF; CDR3 DNA: TGTGCCAGCAGCCAGGGCCTTAGGCGGGGGGGCCTTGGAGATGAGCAGTTCTTC
V gene: TRBV6-5; clone size: NA; D gene: TRBD1; J gene: TRBJ2-7; CDR3 protein: CASTLGDRHNEQYF; CDR3 DNA: TGTGCCAGCACCCTCGGGGACAGGCACAACGAGCAGTACTTC
V gene: TRBV10-3; clone size: NA; D gene: TRBD1; J gene: TRBJ2-7; CDR3 protein: CAISTGGANYEQYF; CDR3 DNA: TGTGCCATCAGTACAGGGGGAGCCAACTACGAGCAGTACTTC
V gene: TRBV21-1; clone size: NA; D gene: NA; J gene: TRBJ2-1; CDR3 protein: CASSKGLRPPYNEQFF; CDR3 DNA: TGTGCCAGCAGCAAAGGGTTGCGGCCGCCCTACAATGAGCAGTTCTTC
V gene: TRBV18; clone size: NA; D gene: NA; J gene: TRBJ2-7; CDR3 protein: CASSPRGIYEQYF; CDR3 DNA: TGTGCCAGCTCACCGAGGGGGATCTACGAGCAGTACTTC
V gene: TRBV11-2; clone size: few; D gene: NA; J gene: TRBJ1-1; CDR3 protein: CASSLSPEAFF; CDR3 DNA: TGTGCCAGCAGCTTAAGCCCGGAAGCTTTCTTT
V gene: TRBV5-6; clone size: NA; D gene: TRBD1; J gene: TRBJ2-1; CDR3 protein: CASSPSGTGNEQFF; CDR3 DNA: TGTGCCAGCAGCCCTTCCGGGACAGGGAATGAGCAGTTCTTC
V gene: TRBV5-6; clone size: NA; D gene: NA; J gene: TRBJ1-1; CDR3 protein: CASKTGLLTEAFF; CDR3 DNA: TGTGCCAGCAAGACGGGACTGCTCACTGAAGCTTTCTTT
V gene: TRBV5-1; clone size: NA; D gene: NA; J gene: TRBJ1-1; CDR3 protein: CASSSPQPGERAFF; CDR3 DNA: TGCGCCAGCAGCTCGCCACAACCAGGGGAGCGAGCTTTCTTT
V gene: TRBV28; clone size: NA; D gene: NA; J gene: TRBJ1-6; CDR3 protein: CASSFEYNSPLHF; CDR3 DNA: TGTGCCAGCAGTTTTGAGTATAATTCACCCCTCCACTTT
V gene: TRBV5-1; clone size: NA; D gene: TRBD1; J gene: TRBJ1-2; CDR3 protein: CASSLDGTGGAGANYGYTF; CDR3 DNA: TGCGCCAGCAGCTTGGATGGGACAGGGGGCGCAGGAGCTAACTATGGCTACACCTTC
V gene: TRBV5-6; clone size: NA; D gene: NA; J gene: TRBJ1-6; CDR3 protein: CASSLGRGDNSPLHF; CDR3 DNA: TGTGCCAGCAGCTTGGGGAGAGGTGATAATTCACCCCTCCACTTT
V gene: TRBV2; clone size: NA; D gene: NA; J gene: TRBJ2-2; CDR3 protein: CASTPLSAGELFF; CDR3 DNA: TGTGCCAGCACTCCTCTCTCCGCCGGGGAGCTGTTTTTT
V gene: TRBV5-4; clone size: NA; D gene: NA; J gene: TRBJ1-1; CDR3 protein: CASSVTVNTEAFF; CDR3 DNA: TGTGCCAGCAGCGTGACAGTGAACACTGAAGCTTTCTTT
V gene: TRBV15; clone size: NA; D gene: NA; J gene: TRBJ1-4; CDR3 protein: CATSRTRNEKLFF; CDR3 DNA: TGTGCCACCAGCAGGACAAGGAATGAAAAACTGTTTTTT
V gene: TRBV7-9; clone size: few; D gene: NA; J gene: TRBJ2-5; CDR3 protein: CASSPARTGAWETQYF; CDR3 DNA: TGTGCCAGCAGCCCCGCCCGGACGGGAGCATGGGAGACCCAGTACTTC
V gene: TRBV5-1; clone size: NA; D gene: TRBD1; J gene: TRBJ2-7; CDR3 protein: CASSLRQGSYEQYF; CDR3 DNA: TGCGCCAGCAGCCTCAGACAGGGATCCTACGAGCAGTACTTC
V gene: TRBV28; clone size: few; D gene: TRBD1; J gene: TRBJ1-5; CDR3 protein: CASSLLLLTGGRRGNQPQHF; CDR3 DNA: TGTGCCAGCAGCTTACTACTTCTCACAGGGGGGCGGAGGGGCAATCAGCCCCAGCATTTT
V gene: TRBV19; clone size: NA; D gene: TRBD1; J gene: TRBJ1-1; CDR3 protein: CASSLGGQGSTEAFF; CDR3 DNA: TGTGCCAGTAGTCTCGGCGGACAGGGCAGCACTGAAGCTTTCTTT
V gene: TRBV21-1; clone size: few; D gene: NA; J gene: TRBJ1-1; CDR3 protein: CASSKGAAGLRLQAFF; CDR3 DNA: TGTGCCAGCAGCAAAGGTGCCGCAGGGTTAAGGTTGCAAGCTTTCTTT
V gene: TRBV6-5; clone size: NA; D gene: TRBD1; J gene: TRBJ1-2; CDR3 protein: CASSYQTGGGYGYTF; CDR3 DNA: TGTGCCAGCAGTTACCAGACAGGGGGAGGATATGGCTACACCTTC